This TCR beta chain was captured by sequencing in a study of shared clonotypes between healthy human individuals. Overall study results and limits: The expectation was that sequencing depth would affect clonotype sharing among donors.

Method: immunoSEQ multiplex PCR; TCRdb's copy keeps in-frame clones and lacks some. Of over 2 million clones listed, around 95% are singletons. As for this clone: Its antigen is unidentified.

The V gene's germline CDR1 is SNHLY and CDR2 FYNNEI. J was trimmed by 6 bases and V by 4 bases; bases with no gene match: 6. The CDR3 contains 14 residues. This clonotype was sampled from a man aged 18 to 30 in good health. Material for sequencing was naive CD4+ T cells sorted from blood. The subset was: CD45RA+ positively selected. The rearrangement joins TRBV2 to TRBJ2-7; 10 positions match TRBD1. Here the CDR3 reads CASSADRGLGEQYF. The CDR3 nucleotides read TGTGCCAGCAGTGCTGACAGGGGGCTGGGCGAGCAGTACTTC.